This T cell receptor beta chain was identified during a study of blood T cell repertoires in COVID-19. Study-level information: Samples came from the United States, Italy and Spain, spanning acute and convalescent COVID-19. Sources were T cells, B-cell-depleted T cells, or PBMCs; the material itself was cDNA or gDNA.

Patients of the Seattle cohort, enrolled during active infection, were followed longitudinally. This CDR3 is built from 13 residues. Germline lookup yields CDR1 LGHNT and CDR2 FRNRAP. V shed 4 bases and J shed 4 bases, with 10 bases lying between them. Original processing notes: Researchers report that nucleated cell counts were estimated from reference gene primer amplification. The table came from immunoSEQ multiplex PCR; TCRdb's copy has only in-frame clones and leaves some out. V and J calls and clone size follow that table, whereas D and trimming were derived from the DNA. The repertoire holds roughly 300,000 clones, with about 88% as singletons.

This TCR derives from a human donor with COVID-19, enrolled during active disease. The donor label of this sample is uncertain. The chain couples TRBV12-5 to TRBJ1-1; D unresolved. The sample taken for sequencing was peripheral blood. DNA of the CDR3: TGTGCTAGTGGTTCTCGGGGTGCCACTGAAGCTTTCTTT. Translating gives CASGSRGATEAFF. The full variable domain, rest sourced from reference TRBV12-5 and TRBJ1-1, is DARVTQTPRHKVTEMGQEVTMRCQPILGHNTVFWYRQTMMQGLELLAYFRNRAPLDDSGMPKDRFSAEMPDATLATLKIQPSEPRDSAVYFCASGSRGATEAFFGQGTRLTVV.